This record covers a single T cell receptor (beta chain). This sample was taken from a study of T cell responses to AZD1222 COVID-19 vaccine. The germline gives CDR1 SNHLY, CDR2 FYNNEI. This CDR3 comprises 15 residues. V was pared by 3 bases and J by 2 bases, with 6 bases of the junction left unmatched. Profiling relied on immunoSEQ multiplex PCR, and the TCRdb table lists in-frame clones only, not all of them. The table lists more than 95,000 clones, approximately 85% of them singletons. The material was peripheral blood, obtained 28 days after the second AZD1222 dose. The J gene is TRBJ1-1, the V gene TRBV2, with 7 bases identical to TRBD1. The clonotype comes from an adult who received the AZD1222 COVID-19 vaccine. The CDR3 DNA follows: TGTGCCAGCAGTGACCAGGGGGGGACTAACACTGAAGCTTTCTTT. Amino acid sequence: CASSDQGGTNTEAFF.